The 7 T cell receptor beta chains below come from one sample, sequenced in a study of CD8+ T cells in alopecia areata. TCR sequencing used cDNA made by reverse transcription of extracted RNA. TCRdb keeps only in-frame clones here, not all; method: immunoSEQ multiplex PCR. The repertoire includes over 150,000 clones, almost 65% of them detected once, and 1.5% to 2% sits in the top ten. Here the sequenced sample was CD4+ T cells sorted from blood, taken at week 0. These receptors originate from a human donor with alopecia areata.

This clone was picked up a small number of times. J is TRBJ1-2 and V is TRBV29-1; 10 nucleotides align to TRBD1. V dropped 7 bases and J dropped 4; count of bases not matched to a gene: 3. Looked up from germline, CDR1 is SQVTM and CDR2 is ANQGSEA. CDR3 length: 12 amino acids. The CDR3 region has the DNA TGCAGCGCCGGGACAGGGGCCTATGGCTACACCTTC. This sequence encodes CSAGTGAYGYTF.

V gene TRBV7-2 combines with J gene TRBJ2-1, with 9 bases matching TRBD2. Germline CDR1 SGHTA, CDR2 FQGNSA. Losses at the gene ends were 1 base for V and 8 bases for J; bases not matched to a gene: 6. CDR3 length: 15 amino acids. The CDR3 is CASSLGGLASDEQFF. CDR3 in DNA: TGTGCCAGCAGCTTAGGGGGACTAGCATCGGATGAGCAGTTCTTC. Supplemented by reference TRBV7-2 and TRBJ2-1, the full variable domain reads GAGVSQSPSNKVTEKGKDVELRCDPISGHTALYWYRQSLGQGLEFLIYFQGNSAPDKSGLPSDRFSAERTGGSVSTLTIQRTQQEDSAVYLCASSLGGLASDEQFFGPGTRLTVL.

The chain carries TRBV19 and TRBJ2-7; possibly TRBD1 for D (5 bases). This CDR3 region has 11 residues. The V end lost 6 bases, the J end lost 6 bases, and 9 bases lay between the germline ends. Germline-derived CDR1 and CDR2 are LNHDA and SQIVND (reference sequence). CDR3 in amino acids: CASSQGGEQYF. CDR3 nucleotides: TGTGCCAGTAGCCAGGGTGGCGAGCAGTACTTC.

On this clone: Other nucleotide sequences from this sample produce the same CDR3. The rearrangement links TRBV18 to TRBJ1-1; D ambiguous. Trimming shortened V by 3 bases and J by 0 bases, and 5 bases separated the two germline ends. This CDR3 is 13 amino acids long. CDR1 is KGHSH and CDR2 is LQKENI in the germline V gene. CDR3 region: CASSPGVNTEAFF. CDR3 sequence (DNA): TGTGCCAGCTCACCCGGGGTGAACACTGAAGCTTTCTTT.

The genes are TRBV7-2 and TRBJ1-6; TRBD1 might be the D (5 bases). The CDR3 is made up of 18 amino acids. V was shortened by 4 bases and J by 0 bases, with 16 bases between the two germline ends. Germline assignment: CDR1 SGHTA and CDR2 FQGNSA. CDR3 nucleotide sequence: TGTGCCAGCAGCTCCATGGTGAGGGGAAGCTCCTATAATTCACCCCTCCACTTT. Translated: CASSSMVRGSSYNSPLHF.

This clone was seen more than once but under ten times. This chain joins TRBV29-1 and TRBJ1-1; weak D call: TRBD1 (6 bases). This CDR3 has 14 amino acids. V gave up 7 bases and J gave up 7 bases, with 22 bases separating them. Germline V CDR1 and CDR2: SQVTM, ANQGSEA. The CDR3 sequence: CSGKFGGGHGEAFF. The CDR3 DNA reads TGCAGCGGTAAATTCGGAGGGGGGCACGGTGAAGCTTTCTTT.

The chain uses TRBV18 and TRBJ2-3, with a weak D call TRBD1 (5 bases). The V gene lost 6 bases and the J gene lost 2 bases, with 15 bases spanning the gap. Germline values: CDR1 KGHSH, CDR2 LQKENI. This CDR3 is built from 15 residues. The CDR3 protein is CASSSQGGVTDTQYF. CDR3 in DNA: TGTGCCAGCTCCTCCCAGGGTGGCGTCACAGATACGCAGTATTTT.